The present T cell receptor beta chain was sequenced within a study of early T cells in non-severe SARS-CoV-2 infection. Across the study: It was bulk RNA from unsorted whole blood that was sequenced, and the chains were unpaired.

Germline trimming cut 7 bases from V and 2 bases from J; bases unmatched to any gene: 13. The CDR3 spans 18 residues. Per the germline V gene, CDR1 is LNHDA and CDR2 is SQIVND (reference sequence). On this clonotype itself: The target antigen is unknown.

Findings of the study overall: Matching with VDJdb favored anti-spike CD8 responses (missing private and CD4 specificities).

Unique molecular identifiers (one per individual cDNA molecule) were attached. A single record per CDR3 protein comes from TCRdb applying MiXCR to the 5' RACE reads. The sample records under 85,000 distinct CDR3 sequences, about 12% being singletons. The V gene is TRBV19, the J gene TRBJ1-5; TRBD1 matches at 11 bases. The origin of this receptor is an adult who was a healthcare worker with PCR-confirmed SARS-CoV-2 infection or an uninfected control (not recorded which). The donor label of this sample is uncertain. The material was whole blood, obtained at baseline. The CDR3 DNA reads TGTGCCAGTACAACAGGACAGGGGGCACTATTTGGCAATCAGCCCCAGCATTTT. Protein sequence: CASTTGQGALFGNQPQHF.